This T cell receptor beta chain appears in the sequencing data of a study of human T cells and chemical hapten exposure. The overall study: Doses of diphenylcyclopropenone went to the patients' scalps weekly throughout the roughly 24-week study.

Trimming cost V 3 bases and J 6 bases, with 22 bases left between them. The CDR3 is made up of 17 amino acids. From germline, CDR1 is SGHDT and CDR2 YYEEEE. From the RACE reads, TCRdb called clonotypes with MiXCR, one entry per CDR3 protein. This sample has some 80,000 distinct CDR3 sequences, with about 9.4% found just once. The time point here: patch test 2, 6 weeks after DPC sensitization. Sample treatment: therapeutic diphenylcyclopropenone sensitization with weekly scalp DPC. Every donor had alopecia and was 18 to 70 years old; all were suitable for DPC. This clonotype was seen repeatedly, ten times or more.

The chain has TRBV5-6 and TRBJ1-5; perhaps TRBD1 as D (6 bases). Sample: whole blood, taken in connection with sensitization to the hapten diphenylcyclopropenone (DPC). The TCR sequence derives from a woman aged 25 to 39 with alopecia areata. Some clones in this sample may be carry-over from other donors' samples. CDR3: CASSSRERDRFSQPQHF. The CDR3 nucleotides are TGTGCCAGCAGCTCGAGAGAGAGAGACAGGTTTAGTCAGCCCCAGCATTTT.